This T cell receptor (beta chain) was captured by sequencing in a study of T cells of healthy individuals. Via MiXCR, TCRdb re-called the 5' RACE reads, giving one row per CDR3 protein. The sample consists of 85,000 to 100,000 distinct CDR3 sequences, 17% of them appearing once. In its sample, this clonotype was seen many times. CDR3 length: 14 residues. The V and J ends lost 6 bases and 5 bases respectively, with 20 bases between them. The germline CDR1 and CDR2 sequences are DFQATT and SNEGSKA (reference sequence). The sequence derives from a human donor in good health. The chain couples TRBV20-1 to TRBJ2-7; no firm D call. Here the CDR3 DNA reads TGCAGTGCGACAAGATCTTTCGTCTCAGACGAGCAGTACTTC. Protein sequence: CSATRSFVSDEQYF.